This T cell receptor (beta chain) was retrieved from a study of T cell repertoires in cytomegalovirus infection. CDR1 SQVTM and CDR2 ANQGSEA come from the germline V gene. CDR3 length: 12 amino acids. V lost 4 bases and J 7 bases, leaving 10 bases between the germline ends. Each CDR3 protein is one row after TCRdb ran MiXCR on the reads. Here the sample spans about 150,000 distinct CDR3 sequences, less than 25% being singletons. The sequenced material came from PBMCs. The rearrangement links TRBV29-1 to TRBJ2-2; D is unclear. The receptor was isolated from a human donor in good health (CMV status not recorded). Some clones in this sample may be carry-over from other donors' samples. Written as DNA, the CDR3 is TGCAGCGTTGCCTCAGGAGTCGGGGAGCTGTTTTTT. Encoded protein: CSVASGVGELFF.